This T cell receptor (beta chain) was retrieved from a study of blood T cell repertoires in COVID-19. Overall study context: Samples came from the United States, Italy and Spain, spanning acute and convalescent COVID-19. T cells, B-cell-depleted T cells, or PBMCs provided the cDNA or gDNA that served as material.

In the source study's methods: Amplification with reference gene primers provided the estimates of nucleated cell counts. This table comes from immunoSEQ multiplex PCR, and its TCRdb copy is limited to in-frame clones, with some not included. Clone size and V and J calls were adopted from that table, with D and trimming inferred from the DNA. The table records more than 150,000 clones, roughly 88% of them present only once. The sequence derives from a woman between 50 and 59 years old with acute or convalescent COVID-19. Specimen: peripheral blood.

Written as DNA, the CDR3 is TGTGCCAGCGGACTAGCGGGAGGCACCGGGGAGCTGTTTTTT. Amino acids: CASGLAGGTGELFF. The rearrangement links TRBV7-3 to TRBJ2-2, with TRBD2 matching 14 bases. Germline lookup yields CDR1 SGHTA and CDR2 FQGTGA. V lost 8 bases and J lost 4; bases outside the gene matches: 0. This CDR3 has 14 residues. Variable domain in full (rest from reference TRBV7-3 and TRBJ2-2): GAGVSQTPSNKVTEKGKYVELRCDPISGHTALYWYRQSLGQGPEFLIYFQGTGAADDSGLPNDRFFAVRPEGSVSTLKIQRTERGDSAVYLCASGLAGGTGELFFGEGSRLTVL.